This T cell receptor (beta chain) was found in a study of OX40 agonist ivuxolimab in advanced cancers. Produced via immunoSEQ multiplex PCR; TCRdb's table is partial and in-frame only. The sample lists tens of thousands of clones; approximately 92% were seen once. The germline gives CDR1 MDHEN, CDR2 SYDVKM. The CDR3 totals 16 residues. V lost 3 bases, J lost 5 bases, and 5 bases stayed unmatched. Sample: CD4+ or CD8+ T cells sorted from blood, taken in a trial of the OX40 agonist ivuxolimab. The rearrangement uses TRBV28 and TRBJ1-3, with TRBD1 matching 12 bases. The receptor was derived from an adult with an advanced solid tumor such as melanoma, head and neck, liver or kidney cancer. The CDR3 is CASSFAGTGGRNTIYF. CDR3 bases: TGTGCCAGCAGTTTCGCCGGGACAGGGGGCCGAAACACCATATATTTT.